One and the same sample provided the 30 T cell receptor beta chains below, sequenced in a study of blood T cell repertoires in COVID-19. Profiling relied on immunoSEQ multiplex PCR, and the TCRdb table lists in-frame clones only, not all of them. The sample consists of about 160,000 clones, around 89% of them appearing once. Sequences were obtained from PBMCs or T cells enriched from blood (not recorded which). Every receptor here comes from a woman aged 50 to 60 who had recovered from COVID-19.

Written as DNA, the CDR3 is TGTGCCAGCAGCACCCCTACAGGGGCCCCTCCCGGGGAGCTGTTTTTT. Amino acid sequence: CASSTPTGAPPGELFF. V and J are TRBV7-9 and TRBJ2-2; 7 nucleotides align to TRBD1. Germline V lookup: CDR1 SEHNR, CDR2 FQNEAQ (reference sequence). The CDR3 loop spans 16 amino acids. V was clipped by 5 bases and J by 6 bases; unmatched bases: 12.

The rearrangement joins TRBV9 to TRBJ2-7; D possibly corresponds to TRBD1 (6 bases). The CDR3 totals 14 residues. Germline assignment: CDR1 SGDLS and CDR2 YYNGEE. Between the trimmed V and J ends, which lost 3 bases and 2 bases, there was a span of 12 bases. CDR3 sequence reads: CASSGPGTTYEQYF. CDR3 sequence (DNA): TGTGCCAGCAGCGGGCCGGGGACAACCTACGAGCAGTACTTC.

This clone came up a few times. V usage is TRBV4-1 and J usage is TRBJ2-1; 11 bases match TRBD2. The CDR3 length is 18 residues. V lost 0 bases, J lost 8 bases, and 12 bases stayed unmatched. The germline V gene encodes CDR1 MGHRA and CDR2 YSYEKL. CDR3 nucleotides: TGCGCCAGCAGCCAAGATTTCAGTGCAACTAGCGGGGGTGATGAGCAGTTCTTC. This encodes CASSQDFSATSGGDEQFF.

V usage is TRBV30 and J usage is TRBJ2-7; D not certain. CDR1 and CDR2 (germline): GTSNPN, SVGIG (reference sequence). This CDR3 spans 14 amino acids. V lost 0 bases, J lost 3 bases, and 12 bases lay in between. The CDR3 sequence is CAWSVSPLYYEQYF. DNA for the CDR3: TGTGCCTGGAGTGTCAGTCCGCTTTACTACGAGCAGTACTTC. Based on the CDR3 plus reference TRBV30 and TRBJ2-7, the full variable domain is SQTIHQWPATLVQPVGSPLSLECTVEGTSNPNLYWYRQAAGRGLQLLFYSVGIGQISSEVPQNLSASRPQDRQFILSSKKLLLSDSGFYLCAWSVSPLYYEQYFGPGTRLTVT.

The CDR3 loop reads CASSQGDRTSGAQGYF. In DNA, the CDR3 is TGTGCCAGCAGCCAAGGGGACCGGACTAGCGGGGCCCAGGGGTACTTC. The V and J genes are TRBV3-1 (or the pseudogene TRBV3-2) and TRBJ2-7; 12 bases match TRBD2. V lost 1 base, J lost 12 bases, and 13 bases stayed unmatched. The CDR3 has 16 amino acids. Looked up from germline, CDR1 is LGHDT and CDR2 is YNNKEL (reference sequence).

The chain couples TRBV3-1 (or the pseudogene TRBV3-2) to TRBJ2-7; 9 bases are shared with TRBD2. Germline assignment: CDR1 LGHDT and CDR2 YNNKEL (reference sequence). V was clipped by 2 bases and J by 5 bases; unmatched bases: 1. The CDR3 consists of 13 residues. Here the CDR3 DNA reads TGTGCCAGCAGCCAAAGACTAGCGGACGAGCAGTACTTC. Translating it yields CASSQRLADEQYF.

The rearrangement joins TRBV5-1 to TRBJ2-7, with 11 bases fitting TRBD2. The germline V gene encodes CDR1 SGHRS and CDR2 YFSETQ. V shed 4 bases and J 2 bases; nucleotides not matched to a gene: 11. The CDR3 is made up of 17 amino acids. Here the CDR3 DNA reads TGCGCCAGCAGCCCGGAGACCGGGACTAGCGGCCCCTACGAGCAGTACTTC. It is translated as CASSPETGTSGPYEQYF.

This chain uses TRBV11-3 with TRBJ1-3; D ambiguous. Trimming removed 3 bases at V and 10 bases at J, with 10 bases between. The CDR3 consists of 12 residues. Germline lookup yields CDR1 SGHNT and CDR2 YENEEA. CDR3 DNA: TGTGCCAGCAGCTTCAACAGTTGGACCATATATTTT. Translated: CASSFNSWTIYF.

The chain employs TRBV14 and TRBJ2-7, with D maybe TRBD2 (6 bases). This CDR3 comprises 14 residues. V was shortened by 3 bases and J by 5 bases, with 14 bases between the two germline ends. Germline V gene lookup returns CDR1 SGHDN and CDR2 FVKESK. CDR3 coding DNA: TGTGCCAGCAGCCAGGGCCGTTGGGGGGACGAGCAGTACTTC. Amino acids: CASSQGRWGDEQYF.

The chain combines TRBV24-1 with TRBJ2-1, with 10 bases aligning to TRBD1. V lost 5 bases, J lost 3 bases, and 0 bases stayed unmatched. Germline values: CDR1 KGHDR, CDR2 SFDVKD. CDR3 size: 14 residues. This CDR3 is CATSGDRGYNEQFF. The CDR3 bases are TGTGCCACCAGTGGGGACAGGGGCTACAATGAGCAGTTCTTC.

This chain joins TRBV6-2 or TRBV6-3 and TRBJ1-1; D not certain. V was clipped by 5 bases and J by 2 bases, with 9 bases between them. This CDR3 region has 13 residues. CDR1 and CDR2 (germline): MNHEY, SVGEGT. The CDR3 coding sequence is TGTGCCAGCAGTCCACAGATAAACACTGAAGCTTTCTTT. It specifies CASSPQINTEAFF.

This chain links TRBV7-9 with TRBJ2-3; TRBD2 is a possible D gene (6 bases). Trimming took 4 bases from V and 1 from J, leaving 15 bases between them. Germline lookup yields CDR1 SEHNR and CDR2 FQNEAQ (reference sequence). The CDR3 extends over 16 amino acids. The CDR3 coding sequence is TGTGCCAGCAGCTCCCTTGGCGGGGTCGGCACAGATACGCAGTATTTT. As protein: CASSSLGGVGTDTQYF.

The chain uses TRBV5-6 and TRBJ2-5; 7 bases fit TRBD2. Per germline, CDR1 SGHDT and CDR2 YYEEEE. V dropped 2 bases and J dropped 4; count of bases not matched to a gene: 8. The CDR3 consists of 15 residues. The CDR3 region has the DNA TGTGCCAGCAGCTTAGGCGGGGGTGTCGGAGAGACCCAGTACTTC. Translation: CASSLGGGVGETQYF.

The chain links TRBV25-1 to TRBJ1-1, with 9 bases lining up with TRBD1. CDR3 length: 13 residues. Per the germline V gene, CDR1 is MGHDK and CDR2 is SYGVNS. The V and J ends lost 4 bases and 4 bases, in that order; junction bases with no gene match: 1. The CDR3 reads CASSGQGGTEAFF. The CDR3 nucleotides are TGTGCCAGCAGTGGACAGGGGGGCACTGAAGCTTTCTTT.

The gene calls are TRBV6-5 and TRBJ1-5; 7 nucleotides align to TRBD1. V lost 6 bases and J lost 2; bases outside the gene matches: 4. CDR3 length equals 14 residues. The germline CDR1 and CDR2 sequences are MNHEY and SVGAGI. In DNA, the CDR3 is TGTGCCAGCAGGCAAACAGGGGGCAATCAGCCCCAGCATTTT. Protein: CASRQTGGNQPQHF.

This clone was observed once. The chain joins TRBV11-2 to TRBJ2-1; D call uncertain. Germline V lookup: CDR1 SGHAT, CDR2 FQNNGV. With 1 base removed from V and 0 bases from J, the gap between germline ends came to 7 bases. This CDR3 is built from 15 residues. This CDR3 reads CASSLVPGSYNEQFF. CDR3 nucleotide sequence: TGTGCCAGCAGCTTAGTGCCGGGCTCCTACAATGAGCAGTTCTTC.

In its sample, this clone was seen a few times. The chain uses TRBV27 and TRBJ2-7; D is perhaps TRBD1 (6 bases). The CDR3 length is 15 residues. In germline, CDR1 is MNHEY, CDR2 SMNVEV (reference sequence). The V gene lost 1 base and the J gene lost 7 bases, with 17 bases spanning the gap. CDR3 sequence reads: CASSLWGQGLREQYF. CDR3 bases: TGTGCCAGCAGTTTATGGGGCCAGGGGCTTAGGGAGCAGTACTTC.

The chain couples TRBV29-1 to TRBJ2-1; no firm D call. Trimming left V 7 bases short and J 0 bases short, with 16 bases between. The germline V gene encodes CDR1 SQVTM and CDR2 ANQGSEA. The CDR3 extends over 15 amino acids. The DNA of the CDR3 is TGCAGCGCCCTAGGCCATTTCGACTCCTACAATGAGCAGTTCTTC. Protein product: CSALGHFDSYNEQFF.

The rearrangement joins TRBV19 to TRBJ1-1; TRBD1 matches at 9 bases. The length of the CDR3 is 15 residues. Germline lookup yields CDR1 LNHDA and CDR2 SQIVND (reference sequence). Trimming cost V 9 bases and J 4 bases; bases outside gene matches: 12. The chain's CDR3 is CASDTGGAKGTEAFF. CDR3 nucleotides: TGTGCCAGCGATACAGGGGGCGCGAAGGGCACTGAAGCTTTCTTT.

The chain couples TRBV7-2 to TRBJ2-7, with D hard to call. The CDR3 length is 14 residues. V was cut by 3 bases and J by 3 bases, with 12 bases left in between. Germline V CDR1 and CDR2: SGHTA, FQGNSA. Here the CDR3 reads CASSFDMALYEQYF. CDR3 DNA sequence: TGTGCCAGCAGCTTTGACATGGCCCTCTACGAGCAGTACTTC.

CDR3 loop: CASSPGTSGAHNEQFF. The CDR3 DNA is TGCGCCAGCAGCCCTGGGACTAGCGGGGCCCACAATGAGCAGTTCTTC. V gene TRBV5-1 combines with J gene TRBJ2-1, with 13 bases that match TRBD2. V lost 4 bases, J lost 5 bases, and 6 bases stayed unmatched. The V gene's germline CDR1 is SGHRS and CDR2 YFSETQ. The CDR3 contains 16 residues.

This rearrangement joins TRBV13 to TRBJ2-1; TRBD2 matches 10 bases. The germline gives CDR1 PRHDT, CDR2 FYEKMQ (reference sequence). The CDR3 has 16 residues. V trimming: 5 bases; J trimming: 6 bases; junction bases outside the gene matches: 10. The CDR3 DNA follows: TGTGCCAGCAGCGCACTCACTAGCGGGGCCCCCAATGAGCAGTTCTTC. Encoded protein: CASSALTSGAPNEQFF.

The chain is built from TRBV18 and TRBJ1-2; D ambiguous. V was trimmed by 6 bases and J by 8 bases, leaving 10 bases between them. Germline V gene data show CDR1 as KGHSH and CDR2 as LQKENI. The CDR3 has 11 amino acids. In DNA, the CDR3 is TGTGCCAGCTCCCCGCTCGGGGGCTACACCTTC. Translating it yields CASSPLGGYTF.

This clone showed up just once. The chain employs TRBV6-2 or TRBV6-3 and TRBJ1-1; possibly TRBD1 for D (5 bases). V was shortened by 0 bases and J by 5 bases, with 13 bases between the two germline ends. The germline CDR1 and CDR2 sequences are MNHEY and SVGEGT. The CDR3 spans 15 residues. The CDR3 region has the DNA TGTGCCAGCAGTTACTCCGAAGGGGCTGGAACTGAAGCTTTCTTT. This gives the protein CASSYSEGAGTEAFF.

The chain has TRBV4-3 and TRBJ1-4; TRBD1 agrees at 7 bases. The germline gives CDR1 LGHNA, CDR2 YSLEER. The CDR3 is made up of 15 amino acids. J was trimmed by 8 bases and V by 1 base; bases with no gene match: 7. CDR3 coding DNA: TGCGCCAGCAGCCAAGGTGACAGGGTTGGAGAAAAACTGTTTTTT. This codes for CASSQGDRVGEKLFF.

The rearrangement uses TRBV7-2 and TRBJ1-2; D is uncertain. Trimming removed 1 base from V and 0 bases from J, with 12 bases in between. The CDR3 is 16 amino acids. CDR1 and CDR2 (germline): SGHTA, FQGNSA. CDR3 nucleotide sequence: TGTGCCAGCAGCTTAGGGCAGACAAATACTAACTATGGCTACACCTTC. It encodes CASSLGQTNTNYGYTF.

This chain links TRBV18 with TRBJ2-2; no clear D gene. Per germline, CDR1 KGHSH and CDR2 LQKENI. The ends were cut back, 2 bases at V and 6 bases at J, with 7 bases in the middle. The CDR3 is 13 residues long. The chain's CDR3 is CASSPIGAGELFF. CDR3 bases: TGTGCCAGCTCACCAATTGGAGCCGGGGAGCTGTTTTTT.

This clone was observed a few times. J is TRBJ2-5 and V is TRBV2; D gene uncertain. V dropped 3 bases and J dropped 9 bases, with 20 bases sitting between them. The CDR3 contains 15 residues. Germline-derived CDR1 and CDR2 are SNHLY and FYNNEI. As DNA, the CDR3 is TGTGCCAGCAGTGACCCGATTGCGGTGTTGGTGGCCCAGTACTTC. Protein product: CASSDPIAVLVAQYF.

The chain couples TRBV19 to TRBJ1-1; maybe TRBD1 (5 bases). Germline loops: CDR1 LNHDA, CDR2 SQIVND (reference sequence). Trimming stripped 5 bases from V and 5 bases from J, with 18 bases between. The CDR3 is made up of 15 amino acids. The CDR3 protein is CASSLGRGIETEAFF. CDR3 in DNA: TGTGCCAGTAGTTTGGGGCGGGGGATTGAGACTGAAGCTTTCTTT.

J is TRBJ2-4 and V is TRBV27; the match to TRBD1 covers 9 bases. Germline V gene sequence: CDR1 MNHEY, CDR2 SMNVEV (reference sequence). The length of the CDR3 is 15 residues. J lost 8 bases, V lost 3 bases, and 8 bases had no gene match. This chain's CDR3 is CASSLGQGRSDIQYF. As DNA, the CDR3 is TGTGCCAGCAGTTTGGGACAGGGAAGGAGCGACATTCAGTACTTC.